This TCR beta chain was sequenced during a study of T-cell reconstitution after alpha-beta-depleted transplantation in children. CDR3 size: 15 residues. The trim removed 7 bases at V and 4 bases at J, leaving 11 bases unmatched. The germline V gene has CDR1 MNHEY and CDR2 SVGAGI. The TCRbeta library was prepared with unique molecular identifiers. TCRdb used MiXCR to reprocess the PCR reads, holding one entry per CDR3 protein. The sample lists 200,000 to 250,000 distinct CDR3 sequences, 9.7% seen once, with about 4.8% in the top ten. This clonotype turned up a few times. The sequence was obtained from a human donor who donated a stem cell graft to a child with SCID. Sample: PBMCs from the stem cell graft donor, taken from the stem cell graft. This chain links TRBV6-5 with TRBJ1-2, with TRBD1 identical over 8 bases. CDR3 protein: CASINLGTGAYGYTF. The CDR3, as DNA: TGTGCCAGCATTAACCTCGGGACAGGAGCCTATGGCTACACCTTC.